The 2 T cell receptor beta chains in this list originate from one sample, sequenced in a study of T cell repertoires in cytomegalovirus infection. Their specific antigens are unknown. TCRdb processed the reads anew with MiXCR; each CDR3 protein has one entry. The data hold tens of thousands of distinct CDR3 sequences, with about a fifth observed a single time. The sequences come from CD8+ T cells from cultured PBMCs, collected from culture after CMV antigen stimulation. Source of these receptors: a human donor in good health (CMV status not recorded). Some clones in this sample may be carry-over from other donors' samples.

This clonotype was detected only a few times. The CDR3 spells CASSQDPDPLDEQFF. The CDR3 DNA sequence: TGTGCCAGCAGCCAAGACCCGGACCCCTTAGATGAGCAGTTCTTC. J is TRBJ2-1 and V is TRBV4-2; no clear D. The CDR3 loop spans 15 amino acids. CDR1 and CDR2 (germline): LGHNA, YNFKEQ. V was trimmed by 0 bases and J by 8 bases, leaving 14 bases between them.

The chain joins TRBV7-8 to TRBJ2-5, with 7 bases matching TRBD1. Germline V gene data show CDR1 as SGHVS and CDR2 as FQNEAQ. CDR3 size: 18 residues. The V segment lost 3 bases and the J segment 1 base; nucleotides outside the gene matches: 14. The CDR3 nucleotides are TGTGCCAGCAGCTTCCCACCGGGACAGATTACTGGCCAAGAGACCCAGTACTTC. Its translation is CASSFPPGQITGQETQYF.